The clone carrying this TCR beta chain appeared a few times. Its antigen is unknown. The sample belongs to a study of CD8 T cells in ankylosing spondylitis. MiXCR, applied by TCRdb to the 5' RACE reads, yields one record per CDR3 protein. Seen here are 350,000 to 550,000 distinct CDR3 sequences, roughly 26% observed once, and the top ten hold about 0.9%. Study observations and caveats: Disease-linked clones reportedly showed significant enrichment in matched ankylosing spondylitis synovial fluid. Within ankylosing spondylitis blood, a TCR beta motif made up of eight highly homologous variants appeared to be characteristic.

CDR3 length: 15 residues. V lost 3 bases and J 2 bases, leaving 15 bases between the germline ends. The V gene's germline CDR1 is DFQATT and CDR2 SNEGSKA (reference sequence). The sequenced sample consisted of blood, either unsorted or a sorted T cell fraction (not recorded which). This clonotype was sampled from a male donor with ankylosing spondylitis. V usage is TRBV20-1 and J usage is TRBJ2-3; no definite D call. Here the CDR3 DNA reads TGCAGTGCTAGTGATACGGACCAGGACACAGATACGCAGTATTTT. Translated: CSASDTDQDTDTQYF.